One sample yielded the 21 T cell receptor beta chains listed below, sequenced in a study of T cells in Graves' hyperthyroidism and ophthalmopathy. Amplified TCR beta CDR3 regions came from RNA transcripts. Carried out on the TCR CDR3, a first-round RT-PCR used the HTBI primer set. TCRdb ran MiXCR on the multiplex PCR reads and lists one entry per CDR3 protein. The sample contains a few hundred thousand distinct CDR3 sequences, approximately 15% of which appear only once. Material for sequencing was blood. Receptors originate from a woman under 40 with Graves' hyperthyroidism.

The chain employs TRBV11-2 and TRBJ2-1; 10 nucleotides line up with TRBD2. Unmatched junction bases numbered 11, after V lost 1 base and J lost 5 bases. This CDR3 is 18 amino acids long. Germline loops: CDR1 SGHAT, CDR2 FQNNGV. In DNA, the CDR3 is TGTGCCAGCAGCTTAGCGGGATTAGCGGGAGGCTTAAACAATGAGCAGTTCTTC. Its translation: CASSLAGLAGGLNNEQFF. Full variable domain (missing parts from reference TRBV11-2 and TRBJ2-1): EAGVAQSPRYKIIEKRQSVAFWCNPISGHATLYWYQQILGQGPKLLIQFQNNGVVDDSQLPKDRFSAERLKGVDSTLKIQPAKLEDSAVYLCASSLAGLAGGLNNEQFFGPGTRLTVL.

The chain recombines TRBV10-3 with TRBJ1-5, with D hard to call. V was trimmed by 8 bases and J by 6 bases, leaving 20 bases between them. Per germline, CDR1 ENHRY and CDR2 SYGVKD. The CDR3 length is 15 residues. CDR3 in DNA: TGTGCCATCGGAAGCCTAGACGGTGGGGTTCAGCCCCAGCATTTT. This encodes CAIGSLDGGVQPQHF.

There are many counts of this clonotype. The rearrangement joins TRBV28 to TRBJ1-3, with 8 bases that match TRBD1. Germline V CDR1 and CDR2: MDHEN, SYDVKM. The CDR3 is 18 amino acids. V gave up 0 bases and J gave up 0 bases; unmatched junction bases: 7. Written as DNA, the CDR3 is TGTGCCAGCAGTTTATGGGGAGGACAGGGACTCTCTGGAAACACCATATATTTT. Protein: CASSLWGGQGLSGNTIYF. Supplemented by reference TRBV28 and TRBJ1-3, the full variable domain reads DVKVTQSSRYLVKRTGEKVFLECVQDMDHENMFWYRQDPGLGLRLIYFSYDVKMKEKGDIPEGYSVSREKKERFSLILESASTNQTSMYLCASSLWGGQGLSGNTIYFGEGSWLTVV.

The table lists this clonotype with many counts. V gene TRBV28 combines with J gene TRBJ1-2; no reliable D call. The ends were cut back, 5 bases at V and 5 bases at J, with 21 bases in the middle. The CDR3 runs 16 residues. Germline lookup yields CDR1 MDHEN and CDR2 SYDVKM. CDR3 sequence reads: CASSTPGSLWGYGYTF. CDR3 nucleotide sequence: TGTGCCAGCAGTACGCCGGGATCCCTCTGGGGATATGGCTACACCTTC.

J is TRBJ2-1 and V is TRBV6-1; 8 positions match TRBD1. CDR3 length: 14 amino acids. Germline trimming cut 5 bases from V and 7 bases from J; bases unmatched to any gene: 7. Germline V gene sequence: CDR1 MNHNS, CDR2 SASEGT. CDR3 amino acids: CASSIRQGLNEQFF. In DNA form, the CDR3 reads TGTGCCAGCAGTATTCGACAGGGGCTAAATGAGCAGTTCTTC.

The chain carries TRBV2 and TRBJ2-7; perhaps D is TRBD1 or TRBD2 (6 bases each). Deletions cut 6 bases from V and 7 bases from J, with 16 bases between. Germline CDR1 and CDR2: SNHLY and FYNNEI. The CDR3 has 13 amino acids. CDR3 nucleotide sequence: TGTGCCAGCAGCTACAGGGAGGCCGGGGAGCAGTACTTC. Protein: CASSYREAGEQYF.

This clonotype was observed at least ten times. CDR3 nucleotide sequence: TGTGCCAGCAGTTTTTCAGGGGGTGGCACAGATACGCAGTATTTT. Translated, it gives CASSFSGGGTDTQYF. The chain uses TRBV28 and TRBJ2-3; 7 nucleotides line up with TRBD1. In germline, CDR1 is MDHEN, CDR2 SYDVKM. Trimming at V came to 3 bases and at J to 1 base, leaving 4 bases not matched to a gene. The CDR3 sequence is 15 residues long.

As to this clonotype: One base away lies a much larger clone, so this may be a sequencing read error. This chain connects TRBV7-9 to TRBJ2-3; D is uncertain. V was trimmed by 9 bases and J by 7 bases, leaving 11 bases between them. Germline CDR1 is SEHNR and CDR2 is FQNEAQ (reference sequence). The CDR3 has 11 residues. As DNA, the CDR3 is TGTGCCAGTTCCAAGGCAAATACGCAGTATTTT. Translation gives CASSKANTQYF.

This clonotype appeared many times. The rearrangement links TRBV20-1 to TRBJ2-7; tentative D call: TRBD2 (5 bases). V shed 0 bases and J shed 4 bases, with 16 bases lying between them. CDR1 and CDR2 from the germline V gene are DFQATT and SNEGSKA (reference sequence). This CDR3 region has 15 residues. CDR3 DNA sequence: TGCAGTGCTAGAGAAAAAGCGGCGCGGCGTTACGAGCAGTACTTC. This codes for CSAREKAARRYEQYF.

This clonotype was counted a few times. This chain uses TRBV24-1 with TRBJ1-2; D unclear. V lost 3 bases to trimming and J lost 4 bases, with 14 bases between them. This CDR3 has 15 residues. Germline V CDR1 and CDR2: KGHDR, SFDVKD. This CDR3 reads CATSDRAARAYGYTF. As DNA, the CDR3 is TGTGCCACCAGTGATCGGGCCGCGAGGGCCTATGGCTACACCTTC.

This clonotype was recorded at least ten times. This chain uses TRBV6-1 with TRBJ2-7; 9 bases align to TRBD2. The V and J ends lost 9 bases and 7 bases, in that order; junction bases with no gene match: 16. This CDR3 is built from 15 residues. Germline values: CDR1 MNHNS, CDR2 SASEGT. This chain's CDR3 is CASTFLAGAGDEQYF. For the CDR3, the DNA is TGTGCCAGTACGTTCTTAGCGGGAGCGGGCGATGAGCAGTACTTC.

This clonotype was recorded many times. CDR3 sequence reads: CASSYSPGMNTEAFF. CDR3 sequence (DNA): TGTGCCAGCAGTTACTCGCCAGGGATGAACACTGAAGCTTTCTTT. The V call is TRBV6-5, the J call TRBJ1-1, with D possibly being TRBD1 (5 bases). With 0 bases removed from V and 0 bases from J, the gap between germline ends came to 8 bases. This CDR3 comprises 15 residues. Germline V gene data show CDR1 as MNHEY and CDR2 as SVGAGI.

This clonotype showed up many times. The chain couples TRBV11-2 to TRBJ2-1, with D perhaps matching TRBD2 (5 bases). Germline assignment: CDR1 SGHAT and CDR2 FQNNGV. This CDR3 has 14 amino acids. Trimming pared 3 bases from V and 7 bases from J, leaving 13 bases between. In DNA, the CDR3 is TGTGCCAGCAGCTTCGGTTCGAGGAGGAATGAGCAGTTCTTC. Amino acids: CASSFGSRRNEQFF.

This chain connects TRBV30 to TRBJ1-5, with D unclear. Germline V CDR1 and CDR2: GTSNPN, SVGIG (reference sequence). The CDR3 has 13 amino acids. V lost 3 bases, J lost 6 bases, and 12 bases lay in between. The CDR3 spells CAWSDGMIQPQHF. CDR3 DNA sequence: TGTGCCTGGAGCGATGGGATGATTCAGCCCCAGCATTTT.

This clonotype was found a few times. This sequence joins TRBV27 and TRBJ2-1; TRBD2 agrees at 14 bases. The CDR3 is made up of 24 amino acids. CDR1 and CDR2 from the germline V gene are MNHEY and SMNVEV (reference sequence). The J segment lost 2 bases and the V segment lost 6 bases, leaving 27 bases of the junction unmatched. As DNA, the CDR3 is TGTGCCAGCAGAGGGGTTGGGACAGGCCACGAAAGGGGACTAGCGGGAGTCGCCTACAATGAGCAGTTCTTC. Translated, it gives CASRGVGTGHERGLAGVAYNEQFF.

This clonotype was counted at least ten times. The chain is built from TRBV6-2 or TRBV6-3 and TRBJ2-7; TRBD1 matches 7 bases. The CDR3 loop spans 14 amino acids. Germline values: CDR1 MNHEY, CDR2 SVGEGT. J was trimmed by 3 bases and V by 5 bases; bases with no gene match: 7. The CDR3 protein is CASSKGQNLYEQYF. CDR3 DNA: TGTGCCAGCAGTAAGGGACAGAATCTCTACGAGCAGTACTTC.

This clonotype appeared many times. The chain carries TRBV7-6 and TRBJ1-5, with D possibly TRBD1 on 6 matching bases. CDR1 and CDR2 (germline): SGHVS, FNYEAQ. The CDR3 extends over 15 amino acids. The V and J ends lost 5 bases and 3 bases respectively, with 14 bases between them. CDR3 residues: CASSPEQGNNQPQHF. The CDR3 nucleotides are TGTGCCAGCAGCCCTGAACAGGGTAACAATCAGCCCCAGCATTTT. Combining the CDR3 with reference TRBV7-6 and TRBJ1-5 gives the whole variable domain GAGVSQSPRYKVTKRGQDVALRCDPISGHVSLYWYRQALGQGPEFLTYFNYEAQQDKSGLPNDRFSAERPEGSISTLTIQRTEQRDSAMYRCASSPEQGNNQPQHFGDGTRLSIL.

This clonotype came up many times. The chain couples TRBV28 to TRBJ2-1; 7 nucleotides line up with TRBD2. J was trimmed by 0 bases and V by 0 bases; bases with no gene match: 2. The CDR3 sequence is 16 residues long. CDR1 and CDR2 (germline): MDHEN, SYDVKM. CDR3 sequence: CASSLWTSSSYNEQFF. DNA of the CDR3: TGTGCCAGCAGTTTATGGACTAGCAGCTCCTACAATGAGCAGTTCTTC.

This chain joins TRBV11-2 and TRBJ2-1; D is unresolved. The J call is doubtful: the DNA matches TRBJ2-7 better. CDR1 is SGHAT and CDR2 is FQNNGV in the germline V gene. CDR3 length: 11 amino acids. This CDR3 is CASSPDNEQYF. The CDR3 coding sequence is TGTGCCAGCAGCCCAGACAATGAGCAGTACTTC.

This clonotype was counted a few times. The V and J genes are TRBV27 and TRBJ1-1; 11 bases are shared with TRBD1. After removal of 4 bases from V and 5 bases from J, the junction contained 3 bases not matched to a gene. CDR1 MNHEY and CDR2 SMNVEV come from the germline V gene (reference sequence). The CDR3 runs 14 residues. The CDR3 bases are TGTGCCAGCAGTTGGACAGGGGGCAGGACTGAAGCTTTCTTT. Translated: CASSWTGGRTEAFF.

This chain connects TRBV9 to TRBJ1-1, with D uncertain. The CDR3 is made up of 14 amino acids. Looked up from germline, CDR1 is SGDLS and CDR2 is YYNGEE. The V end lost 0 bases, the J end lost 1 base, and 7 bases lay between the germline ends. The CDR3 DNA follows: TGTGCCAGCAGCGTAGACAGTCGGAACACTGAAGCTTTCTTT. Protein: CASSVDSRNTEAFF. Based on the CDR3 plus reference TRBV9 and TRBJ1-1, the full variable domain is DSGVTQTPKHLITATGQRVTLRCSPRSGDLSVYWYQQSLDQGLQFLIQYYNGEERAKGNILERFSAQQFPDLHSELNLSSLELGDSALYFCASSVDSRNTEAFFGQGTRLTVV.